The following is a T cell receptor (beta chain) sequence with its context. No antigen is known for it. Germline is not matched at one junction end, which may reflect a read error. RNA transcripts served as template for amplifying TCR beta CDR3 sequences. Scientists carried out first-round RT-PCR using HTBI primers and then a second-round multiplex PCR. TCRdb re-called the multiplex PCR reads through MiXCR, storing one row per CDR3 protein. Of roughly 480,000 distinct CDR3 sequences detected, around 14% appear once; the ten largest clones hold roughly 9.8%. CDR3 length equals 15 residues. Germline V CDR1 and CDR2: SGHTA, FQGNSA. This record comes from a study of Graves' ophthalmopathy and Graves' hyperthyroidism. Overall study context: Samples of peripheral blood were obtained at initial diagnosis, prior to treatment of any kind. Study-level results: Most clonotypes expanded in thyroid above 0.001 frequency were present in blood too.

Certain patients, namely those with other autoimmune diseases, uncontrolled infections, pregnancy or lactation, were excluded. Diagnosis was based on clinical symptoms, serum thyroxine, TRAb, thyroid ultrasound and orbital computed tomography. This clonotype was obtained from a woman between 25 and 40 years old with Graves' ophthalmopathy. The chain joins TRBV7-2 to TRBJ2-7, with TRBD2 identical over 8 bases. Sequencing used blood. CDR3 coding DNA: TGTGCCGGCAGCTCAGGGACTAGTAGCTCCTACGAGCAGTACTTC. Encoded protein: CAGSSGTSSSYEQYF.